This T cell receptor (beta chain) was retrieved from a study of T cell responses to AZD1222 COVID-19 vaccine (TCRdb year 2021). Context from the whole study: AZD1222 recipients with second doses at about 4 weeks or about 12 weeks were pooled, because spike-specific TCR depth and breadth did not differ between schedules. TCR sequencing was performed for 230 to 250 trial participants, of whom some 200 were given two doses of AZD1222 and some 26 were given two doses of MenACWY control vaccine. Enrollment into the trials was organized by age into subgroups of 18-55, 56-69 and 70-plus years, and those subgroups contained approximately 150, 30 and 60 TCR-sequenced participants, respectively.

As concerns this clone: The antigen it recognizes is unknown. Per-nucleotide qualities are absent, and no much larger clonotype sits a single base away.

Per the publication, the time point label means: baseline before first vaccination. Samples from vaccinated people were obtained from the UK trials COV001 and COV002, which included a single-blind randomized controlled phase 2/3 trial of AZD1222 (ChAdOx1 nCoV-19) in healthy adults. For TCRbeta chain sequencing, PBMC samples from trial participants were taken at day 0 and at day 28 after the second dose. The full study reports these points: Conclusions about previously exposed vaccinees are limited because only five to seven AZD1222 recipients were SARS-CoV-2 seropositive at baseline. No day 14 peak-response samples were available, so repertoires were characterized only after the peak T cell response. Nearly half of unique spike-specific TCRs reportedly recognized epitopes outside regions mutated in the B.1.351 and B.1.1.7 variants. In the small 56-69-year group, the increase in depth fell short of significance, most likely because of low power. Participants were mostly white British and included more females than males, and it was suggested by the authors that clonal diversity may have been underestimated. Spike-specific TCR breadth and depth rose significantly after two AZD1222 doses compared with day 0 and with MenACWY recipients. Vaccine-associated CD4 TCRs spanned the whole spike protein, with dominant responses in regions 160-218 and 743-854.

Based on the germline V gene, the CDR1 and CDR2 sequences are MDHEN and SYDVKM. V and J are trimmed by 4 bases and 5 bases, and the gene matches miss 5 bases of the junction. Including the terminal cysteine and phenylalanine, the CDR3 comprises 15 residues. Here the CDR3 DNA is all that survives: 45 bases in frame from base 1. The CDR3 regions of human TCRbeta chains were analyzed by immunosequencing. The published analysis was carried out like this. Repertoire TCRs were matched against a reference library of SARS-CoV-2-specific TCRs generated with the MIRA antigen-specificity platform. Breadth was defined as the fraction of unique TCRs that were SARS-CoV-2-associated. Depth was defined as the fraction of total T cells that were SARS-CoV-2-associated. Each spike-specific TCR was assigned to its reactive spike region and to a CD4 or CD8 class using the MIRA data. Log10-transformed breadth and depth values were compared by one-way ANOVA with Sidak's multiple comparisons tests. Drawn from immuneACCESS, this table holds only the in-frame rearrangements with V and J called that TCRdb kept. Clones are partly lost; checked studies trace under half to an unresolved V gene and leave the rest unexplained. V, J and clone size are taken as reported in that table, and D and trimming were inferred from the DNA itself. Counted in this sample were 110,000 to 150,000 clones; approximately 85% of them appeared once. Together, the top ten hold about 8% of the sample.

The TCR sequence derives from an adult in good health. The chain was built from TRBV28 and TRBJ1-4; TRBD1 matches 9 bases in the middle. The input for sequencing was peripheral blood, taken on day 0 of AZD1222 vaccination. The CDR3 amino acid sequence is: CASSSSGTGNEKLFF. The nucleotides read TGTGCCAGCAGTTCCTCCGGGACAGGGAATGAAAAACTGTTTTTT.